This note documents a single T cell receptor (beta chain) sequence. There is no known antigen for this receptor. No qualities accompany the bases; no much larger clone lies one base away. TCRbeta CDR3 regions were amplified from genomic DNA using the immunoSEQ Assay, a bias-controlled multiplex PCR. As for the authors' bioinformatics: Nucleated cell counts per sample were estimated from amplification of reference gene primers within the assay. To quantify the absolute abundance of each unique TCRbeta CDR3 rearrangement, sequence reads were collapsed and filtered. For each sample, productive Simpson clonality was calculated by taking the square root of Simpson's diversity index across productive rearrangements. As stored in TCRdb, this immuneACCESS dataset retains in-frame rearrangements with V and J assigned. A fraction of the clones does not appear; measured against another copy, unresolved V genes explain less than half of the discrepancy, and the remainder lacks a known reason. The V and J calls and clone size come from that table; D and trimming were worked out from the DNA. This sample comprises 540,000 or so clones, roughly nine tenths of them detected only once. About 8.2% of the sample belongs to the ten largest clones.

The sample is drawn from a study of blood T cell repertoires in COVID-19 (dated by TCRdb to 2018 to 2020). About the investigation overall: Samples from collaborators originated in the United States, Italy and Spain and spanned both the acute and convalescent phases of COVID-19. The sample metadata nearly always contained a de-identified subject ID, COVID-19 status, age in years and sex. The material from the prospective study consisted of cDNA or gDNA derived from T cells, B-cell-depleted T cells, or PBMCs. Samples were obtained from the ongoing ImmuneRACE study (first 160 participants) and from over 1,000 subjects provided by 6 global collaborators. The dataset comprised deeply sampled blood TCRbeta repertoires from subjects exposed to, actively infected with, or recovered from COVID-19. The repertoires were made available in a free public database intended to serve as a resource for research on the immune response to SARS-CoV-2. Where available, HLA class I and class II types were taken from metadata supplied by the sample provider and were not determined by assay-based typing.

In Seattle, one collaborating source enrolled patients while the infection was active and tracked those patients longitudinally over the course of disease. Collaborating institutions collected whole blood in K2EDTA tubes following their own protocols. For TCRbeta analysis, collaborators shipped samples in one of three forms: frozen whole blood, isolated PBMCs, or DNA extracted from either of those sample types. The CDR3, cysteine through phenylalanine, is 18 amino acids long. The entry retains the CDR3 DNA only, 54 bases that are in frame from base 1. At the junction V is shortened by 2 bases and J by 0 bases, with 15 bases in between. The germline V gene yields SGDLS for CDR1 and YYNGEE for CDR2. Study-level results and caveats: The quantity of clinical and demographic metadata differed by source and by participant and was supplied without curation.

The V gene is TRBV9 and the J gene is TRBJ1-6; the D gene is possibly TRBD1, with 5 bases matching. The receptor comes from a woman between 45 and 60 years old with COVID-19, enrolled during active disease. Sequenced input: peripheral blood. The bases read TGTGCCAGCAGCGTGAGCCCAGGGAAAAGCTCCTATAATTCACCCCTCCACTTT. This translates into CASSVSPGKSSYNSPLHF.